A selection of T cell receptor beta chains follows, all from one sample in a study of cytomegalovirus exposure and HLA in healthy donors. TCRdb's copy holds only in-frame clones and misses some; the assay was immunoSEQ multiplex PCR. The sample records hundreds of thousands of clones, around 90% being singletons. The specimen was PBMCs. The receptor set was obtained from a woman between 18 and 29 years old in good health and CMV-seronegative. The CDR3 runs from the conserved cysteine through the conserved F or W. D genes are given only for firm matches. Not every row has a clone size; where given, it reads once, few, many or a size class.

NA	TRBV10-3	TRBD1	TRBJ2-2	TGTGCGAGTACAGGGGGCGAAAACACCGGGGAGCTGTTTTTT	CASTGGENTGELFF
NA	TRBV21-1	NA	TRBJ1-1	TGTGCCAGCAGCATTAACGCTACAGGGATGTGGAACACTGAAGCTTTCTTT	CASSINATGMWNTEAFF
NA	TRBV9	NA	TRBJ1-2	TGTGCCAGCAGCGCACATACAGCAGAGGGCTACACCTTC	CASSAHTAEGYTF
once	TRBV27	NA	TRBJ2-5	TGTGCCAGCAGTTTATATTTCGGGGGCCAAGAGACCCAGTACTTC	CASSLYFGGQETQYF
few	TRBV2	NA	TRBJ1-5	TGTGCCAGCAGTGGGACAAGGGTAAATCAGCCCCAGCATTTT	CASSGTRVNQPQHF
NA	TRBV9	TRBD2	TRBJ2-3	TGTGCCAGCAGCGTAGTGGCTAGCGGGGCAGATACGCAGTATTTT	CASSVVASGADTQYF
NA	TRBV5-5	NA	TRBJ2-3	TGTGCCAGTACGGTTTTTGTCACAGATACGCAGTATTTT	CASTVFVTDTQYF
once	TRBV9	NA	TRBJ2-5	TGTGCCAGCAGGGCGAGGGTGGGGTCCAACCAAGAGACCCAGTACTTC	CASRARVGSNQETQYF
NA	TRBV23-1	NA	TRBJ1-6	TGCGCCAGCAGTCAATCGCTAGGGGCCAGGGGCTCCTATAATTCACCCCTCCACTTT	CASSQSLGARGSYNSPLHF
few	TRBV27	NA	TRBJ2-7	TGTGCCAGCAGTTTTGGCAGGGTGGAGTACTTC	CASSFGRVEYF
NA	TRBV7-9	NA	TRBJ1-2	TGTGCCAGCAGCATCTCGGACAGCTATGGCTACACCTTC	CASSISDSYGYTF
NA	TRBV6-1	TRBD2	TRBJ2-5	TGTGCCAGCAGTGAAGTGGGAGGGGTGGTGACCCAGTACTTC	CASSEVGGVVTQYF
NA	TRBV27	TRBD1	TRBJ1-1	TGTGCCAGCAGTTTAATTCCGACAGGGGGCGGGGGTGAAGCTTTCTTT	CASSLIPTGGGGEAFF
once	TRBV2	TRBD2	TRBJ2-2	TGTGCCAGCGGGAGGGACGGTTTCACCGGGGAGCTGTTTTTT	CASGRDGFTGELFF
NA	TRBV19	TRBD2	TRBJ2-3	TGTGCCAGTAGTATGGCACTAGCGGGGGGGCGTAGCACAGATACGCAGTATTTT	CASSMALAGGRSTDTQYF
NA	TRBV9	TRBD2	TRBJ2-7	TGTGCCAGCAGCGGTTTAGCGGGGGGTAGCCCACGCTACGAGCAGTACTTC	CASSGLAGGSPRYEQYF
once	TRBV6-1	NA	TRBJ2-1	TGTGCCAGCAGTGAAGGGCCAGGGTTCAGCTCCTACAATGAGCAGTTCTTC	CASSEGPGFSSYNEQFF
once	TRBV13	NA	TRBJ2-7	TGTGCCAGCAGCTTACAGGGGTTTACCTACGAGCAGTACTTC	CASSLQGFTYEQYF
NA	TRBV4-1	TRBD1	TRBJ1-2	TGCGCCAGCAGCCCCGACAGGGGGCTGGCTGGCTACACCTTC	CASSPDRGLAGYTF
NA	TRBV28	NA	TRBJ1-6	TGTGCCAGCAGTTACCGACAGCCCCGGTCACCCCTCCACTTT	CASSYRQPRSPLHF
once	TRBV6-5	NA	TRBJ1-1	TGTGCCAGCAGTGATCTAGACCGAACTCCGGCGTGGTTT	CASSDLDRTPAWF
NA	TRBV15	NA	TRBJ2-3	TGTGCCACCAGCAGAGGGGACACCACCGAAGATACGCAGTATTTT	CATSRGDTTEDTQYF
NA	TRBV15	NA	TRBJ1-1	TGTGCCACCAGCGAGGGGGGGGGCACTGAAGCTTTCTTT	CATSEGGGTEAFF
NA	TRBV6-5	NA	TRBJ1-1	TGTGCCAGCAACAGGGACCGGGCTTTCTTT	CASNRDRAFF
few	TRBV7-9	TRBD1	TRBJ2-1	TGTGCCAGCAGCTCCATCCGGGACAGGGAGTTCTTC	CASSSIRDREFF
NA	TRBV7-3	NA	TRBJ1-2	TGTGCCAGCAGCTCAGGGAATGGCTACACCTTC	CASSSGNGYTF
NA	TRBV5-1	NA	TRBJ1-2	TGCGCCAGCCGACCGCCGGGGGACCGCTTCCACTACTATGGCTACACCTTC	CASRPPGDRFHYYGYTF
NA	TRBV4-1	NA	TRBJ1-5	TGCGCCAGCAGCCGGATCAGGGGGCCCCAGCATTTT	CASSRIRGPQHF
NA	TRBV4-1	NA	TRBJ1-5	TGCGCCAGCAGCCAAGAGAGTAGACTCGATGGCAATCAGCCCCAGCATTTT	CASSQESRLDGNQPQHF
once	TRBV19	TRBD1	TRBJ1-1	TGTGCCAGTAGTTCCGCCGGGACAGGGCCCACTGAAGCTTTCTTT	CASSSAGTGPTEAFF
NA	TRBV4-1	NA	TRBJ1-1	TGCGCCAGCAGCCACCCCCGACACTTGATGAACACTGAAGCTTTCTTT	CASSHPRHLMNTEAFF
NA	TRBV15	TRBD1	TRBJ2-7	TGTGCCACCAGCAGAGATTTCGGGACAGGTGAGCAGTACTTC	CATSRDFGTGEQYF
NA	TRBV5-5	NA	TRBJ1-2	TGTGCCAGCAGCCGGGGCGGGGCGCGAGGCGACGCTTATGGCTACACCTTC	CASSRGGARGDAYGYTF
NA	TRBV27	NA	TRBJ1-5	TGTGCCAGCAGCAACCAGGGGCGTCAGCCCCAGCATTTT	CASSNQGRQPQHF
NA	TRBV4-1	TRBD2	TRBJ2-1	TGCGCCAGCAGCCAAGAGCGGGGGGGCCTCGAAGAGCAGTTCTTC	CASSQERGGLEEQFF
NA	TRBV6-6	TRBD1	TRBJ1-4	TGTGCCAGCAGTCACAGACAGGGGGGCACTAATGAAAAACTGTTTTTT	CASSHRQGGTNEKLFF
NA	TRBV15	TRBD1	TRBJ2-3	TGTGCCACCAGCAGAGATCAGGGGGAATGGTCCGAAACCACAGATACGCAGTATTTT	CATSRDQGEWSETTDTQYF
once	TRBV23-1	TRBD1	TRBJ2-1	TGCGCCAGCAGTCAATCGAGCCCCTGCCTAATCCGGGACAGGGGGGTTGATGAGCAGTTCTTC	CASSQSSPCLIRDRGVDEQFF
NA	TRBV2	TRBD1	TRBJ1-2	TGTGCCAGCAGTGTAACAGGGGGCGATGGCTACACCTTC	CASSVTGGDGYTF
NA	TRBV9	NA	TRBJ1-6	TGTGCCAGCAGCGTACAACAAACTAACTCACCCCTCCACTTT	CASSVQQTNSPLHF
NA	TRBV7-7	TRBD1	TRBJ2-2	TGTGCTAGCAGCCCCGCGGGGACAGGGACCGGGGAGCTGTTTTTT	CASSPAGTGTGELFF
NA	TRBV9	NA	TRBJ2-7	TGTGCCAGCAGCGTCGAACAGTCCCCTATCTACGAGCAGTACTTC	CASSVEQSPIYEQYF
NA	TRBV6-5	TRBD2	TRBJ2-1	TGTGCCAGCAGTTCACTAGCGTCCCTATACAATGAGCAGTTCTTC	CASSSLASLYNEQFF